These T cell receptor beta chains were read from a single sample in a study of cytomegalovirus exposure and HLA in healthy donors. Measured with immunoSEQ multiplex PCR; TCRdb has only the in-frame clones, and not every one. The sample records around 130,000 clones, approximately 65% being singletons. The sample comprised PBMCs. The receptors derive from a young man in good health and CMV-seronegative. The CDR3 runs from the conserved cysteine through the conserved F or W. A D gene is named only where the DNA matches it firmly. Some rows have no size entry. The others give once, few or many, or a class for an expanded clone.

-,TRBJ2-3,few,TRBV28,CASSWDSSTDTQYF,TGTGCCAGCAGTTGGGACTCAAGCACAGATACGCAGTATTTT
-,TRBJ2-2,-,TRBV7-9,CASIELTGELFF,TGTGCCAGCATTGAGCTCACCGGGGAGCTGTTTTTT
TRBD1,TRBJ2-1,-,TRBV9,CASSLTGQNNEQFF,TGTGCCAGCAGCCTTACGGGACAGAACAATGAGCAGTTCTTC
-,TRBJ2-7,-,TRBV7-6,CASSFRLGLSYEQYF,TGTGCCAGCAGCTTTAGGTTGGGGCTGAGCTACGAGCAGTACTTC
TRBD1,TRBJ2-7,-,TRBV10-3,CSISQVGQTTYEQYF,TGTTCCATCAGTCAAGTGGGACAGACTACCTACGAGCAGTACTTC
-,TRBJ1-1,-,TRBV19,CASSKSAGPYTEAFF,TGTGCCAGTAGTAAGTCCGCGGGGCCATACACTGAAGCTTTCTTT
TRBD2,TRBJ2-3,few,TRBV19,CASSGLETHTDTQYF,TGTGCCAGTAGTGGACTAGAAACACACACAGATACGCAGTATTTT
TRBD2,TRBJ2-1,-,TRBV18,CASSLGLAGGREQFF,TGTGCCAGCTCACTTGGACTAGCGGGAGGGCGAGAGCAGTTCTTC
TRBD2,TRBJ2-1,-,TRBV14,CASSQVRLAASYNEQFF,TGTGCCAGCAGCCAAGTTCGACTAGCTGCGTCCTACAATGAGCAGTTCTTC
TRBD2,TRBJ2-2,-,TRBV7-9,CASSPPGLAGLTGELFF,TGTGCCAGCAGCCCACCGGGACTAGCGGGACTCACCGGGGAGCTGTTTTTT
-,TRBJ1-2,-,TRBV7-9,CASSSQGGGYTF,TGTGCCAGCAGCTCACAGGGTGGAGGCTACACCTTC
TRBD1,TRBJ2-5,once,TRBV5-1,CASSETDRVKETQYF,TGCGCCAGCAGCGAGACGGACAGGGTAAAAGAGACCCAGTACTTC
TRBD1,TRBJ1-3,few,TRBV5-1,CASSLLGGYSGNTIYF,TGCGCCAGCAGCTTGTTAGGGGGCTACTCTGGAAACACCATATATTTT
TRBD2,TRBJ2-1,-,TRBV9,CASSVGPAGVDNEQFF,TGTGCCAGCAGCGTAGGCCCAGCGGGGGTTGACAATGAGCAGTTCTTC
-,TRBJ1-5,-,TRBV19,CASSRAGGNQPQHF,TGTGCCAGTAGCCGGGCGGGGGGGAATCAGCCCCAGCATTTT
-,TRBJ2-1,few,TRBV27,CASSFWAAGSSYNEQFF,TGTGCCAGCAGTTTCTGGGCCGCCGGGAGCTCCTACAATGAGCAGTTCTTC
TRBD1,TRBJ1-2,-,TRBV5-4,CASSLAGQGAYGYTF,TGTGCCAGCAGCTTGGCGGGGCAGGGGGCCTATGGCTACACCTTC
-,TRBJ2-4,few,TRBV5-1,CASSPGDSLAKNIQYF,TGCGCCAGCAGCCCGGGGGACAGCTTAGCCAAAAACATTCAGTACTTC
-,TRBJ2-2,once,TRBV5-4,CASSSGGITGELFF,TGTGCCAGCAGCTCAGGGGGGATCACCGGGGAGCTGTTTTTT
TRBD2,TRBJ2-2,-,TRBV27,CASNQRGPTGELFF,TGTGCCAGCAATCAGCGGGGGCCAACCGGGGAGCTGTTTTTT
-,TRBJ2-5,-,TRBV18,CASSNRRGGTNQETQYF,TGTGCCAGCTCAAACCGGAGGGGGGGAACTAACCAAGAGACCCAGTACTTC
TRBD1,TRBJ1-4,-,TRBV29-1,CSVSTGEGEKLFF,TGCAGCGTGTCGACAGGGGAAGGGGAAAAACTGTTTTTT
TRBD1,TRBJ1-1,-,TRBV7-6,CASSALGQLNTEAFF,TGTGCCAGCAGCGCGCTGGGACAGCTGAACACTGAAGCTTTCTTT
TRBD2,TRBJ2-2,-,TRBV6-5,CASSYRGGTGELFF,TGTGCCAGCAGTTACAGGGGAGGGACCGGGGAGCTGTTTTTT
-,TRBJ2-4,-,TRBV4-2,CASTKIAEGGSQNIQYF,TGTGCCAGCACCAAGATCGCGGAAGGGGGAAGCCAAAACATTCAGTACTTC
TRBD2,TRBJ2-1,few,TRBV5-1,CASLGPSGYNEQFF,TGCGCCAGCTTGGGCCCTAGCGGGTACAATGAGCAGTTCTTC
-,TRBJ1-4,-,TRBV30,CAWRRGDEKLFF,TGTGCCTGGAGGCGGGGTGATGAAAAACTGTTTTTT
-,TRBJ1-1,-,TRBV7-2,CASSLAGSLAFF,TGTGCCAGCAGCTTAGCCGGGTCCCTGGCTTTCTTT
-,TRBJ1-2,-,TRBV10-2,CASSDFNRRQGKGYTF,TGCGCCAGCAGTGATTTCAACCGGCGGCAGGGGAAAGGCTACACCTTC
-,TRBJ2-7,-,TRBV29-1,CSVEDLLRQDYEQYF,TGCAGCGTTGAAGATCTATTGCGTCAGGACTACGAGCAGTACTTC
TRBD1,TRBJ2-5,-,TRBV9,CASSVRTGGRETQYF,TGTGCCAGCAGCGTTAGGACAGGGGGAAGGGAGACCCAGTACTTC
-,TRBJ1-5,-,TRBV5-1,CASSSTGFSNQPQHF,TGCGCCAGCAGCTCCACAGGGTTTAGTAATCAGCCCCAGCATTTT
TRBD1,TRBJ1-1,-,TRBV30,CAWSRTGGTEAFF,TGTGCCTGGAGCCGGACAGGGGGCACTGAAGCTTTCTTT
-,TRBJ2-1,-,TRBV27,CASSIWGDARNEQFF,TGTGCCAGCAGTATCTGGGGGGATGCACGGAATGAGCAGTTCTTC
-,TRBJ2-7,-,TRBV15,CATSGGGLREQYF,TGTGCCACCAGCGGCGGGGGCCTGAGGGAGCAGTACTTC
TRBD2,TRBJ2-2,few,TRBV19,CASSISAGEIGELFF,TGTGCCAGTAGTATCTCAGCGGGAGAAATCGGGGAGCTGTTTTTT
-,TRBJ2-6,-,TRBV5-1,CASSLAGGGGANVLTF,TGCGCCAGCAGCTTGGCCGGGGGTGGAGGGGCCAACGTCCTGACTTTC
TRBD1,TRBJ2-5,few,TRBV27,CASSPWTGKGETQYF,TGTGCCAGCAGTCCATGGACAGGGAAGGGGGAGACCCAGTACTTC
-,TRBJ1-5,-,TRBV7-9,CASSSPGEPQHF,TGTGCCAGCAGCTCCCCCGGGGAGCCCCAGCATTTT
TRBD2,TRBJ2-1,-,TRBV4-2,CASSQDQAGGNEQFF,TGTGCCAGCAGCCAAGATCAAGCGGGGGGCAATGAGCAGTTCTTC
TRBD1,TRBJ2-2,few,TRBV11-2,CASNLRGRGTGELFF,TGTGCCAGCAACCTCAGGGGGCGAGGGACCGGGGAGCTGTTTTTT
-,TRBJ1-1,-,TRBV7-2,CASSLARGGTEAFF,TGTGCCAGCAGCTTAGCCAGGGGAGGGACTGAAGCTTTCTTT
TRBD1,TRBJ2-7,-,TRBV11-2,CASSIRDSYEQCF,TGTGCCAGCAGCATCCGGGACAGCTACGAGCAGTGCTTC
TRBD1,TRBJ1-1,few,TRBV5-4,CASSGGQGAGTEAFF,TGTGCCAGCAGCGGTGGACAGGGGGCGGGCACTGAAGCTTTCTTT
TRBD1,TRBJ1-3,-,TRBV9,CASSVDPRQGALSGNTIYF,TGTGCCAGCAGCGTAGATCCGAGACAGGGGGCTTTATCTGGAAACACCATATATTTT
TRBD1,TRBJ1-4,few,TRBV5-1,CASSQQGAMVSEKLFF,TGCGCCAGCAGCCAACAGGGGGCGATGGTTAGTGAAAAACTGTTTTTT
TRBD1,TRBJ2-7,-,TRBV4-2,CASSPGQGGYEQYF,TGTGCCAGCAGCCCAGGACAGGGTGGGTACGAGCAGTACTTC
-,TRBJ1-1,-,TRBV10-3,CAIRSTDTEAFF,TGTGCCATCAGGTCGACAGACACTGAAGCTTTCTTT
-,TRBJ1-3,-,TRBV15,CATSPRRGGNTIYF,TGTGCCACCAGCCCCCGACGAGGTGGAAACACCATATATTTT
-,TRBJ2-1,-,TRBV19,CASSAPSENEQFF,TGTGCCAGTAGTGCTCCTAGCGAAAACGAGCAGTTCTTC
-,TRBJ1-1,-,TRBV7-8,CASSLSGATEAFF,TGTGCCAGCAGCTTATCAGGGGCCACTGAAGCTTTCTTT
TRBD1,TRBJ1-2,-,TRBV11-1,CASSSTGDYGYTF,TGTGCCAGCAGTTCGACAGGGGACTATGGCTACACCTTC
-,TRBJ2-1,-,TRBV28,CASSFPQRGNEQFF,TGTGCCAGCAGTTTCCCTCAGCGAGGAAATGAGCAGTTCTTC
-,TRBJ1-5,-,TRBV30,CAWSAGRDGQPQHF,TGTGCCTGGAGTGCAGGGAGGGATGGTCAGCCCCAGCATTTT
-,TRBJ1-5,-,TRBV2,CASSEEGGPGQPQHF,TGTGCCAGCAGTGAAGAGGGGGGGCCCGGGCAGCCCCAGCATTTT
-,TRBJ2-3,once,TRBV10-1,CASSADRFHDTQYF,TGCGCCAGCAGTGCCGACAGGTTCCACGATACGCAGTATTTT
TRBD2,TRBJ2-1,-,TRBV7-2,CASSSGLAGDWEQFF,TGTGCCAGCAGCTCAGGACTAGCGGGAGACTGGGAGCAGTTCTTC
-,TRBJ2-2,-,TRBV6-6,CASSYSRVGELFF,TGTGCCAGCAGTTACTCGAGGGTCGGGGAGCTGTTTTTT
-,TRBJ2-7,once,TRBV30,CAWSRGLLRGEYEQYF,TGTGCCTGGAGTAGGGGACTTCTCCGAGGGGAATACGAGCAGTACTTC